These T cell receptor beta chains were read from a single sample in a study of graft-versus-host responses after intestinal transplantation. Clones were sequenced by immunoSEQ multiplex PCR, and TCRdb holds only the in-frame ones, with some missing. Counted here are around 96,000 clones, 80% to 95% occurring once; the ten biggest clones make up roughly a sixth. Sequenced here: PBMCs, sampled about 440 days after intestinal transplant. All receptors derive from a human patient who received an intestinal transplant, so some T cells may come from the graft donor. The CDR3 runs from the conserved cysteine through the conserved F or W. The order of the fields is V gene, J gene, CDR3 protein.

V: TRBV5-4
J: TRBJ2-7
CDR3: CASSLSGGASYEQYF

V: TRBV19
J: TRBJ2-3
CDR3: CASSILQGGDTQYF

V: TRBV19
J: TRBJ1-5
CDR3: CASNKTGQGQPQHF

V: TRBV4-1
J: TRBJ2-7
CDR3: CASSQGVYSPYEQYF

V: TRBV7-8
J: TRBJ2-2
CDR3: CASSPPSGAAITGELFF

V: TRBV6-1
J: TRBJ2-1
CDR3: CASSTLAGAREQFF

V: TRBV5-6
J: TRBJ1-6
CDR3: CASSRGQNSPLHF

V: TRBV10-3
J: TRBJ2-2
CDR3: CAIMGDTGELFF

V: TRBV5-1
J: TRBJ2-5
CDR3: CASSSPPRTGGETQYF

V: TRBV5-6
J: TRBJ1-2
CDR3: CASSSGLYGYTF

V: TRBV5-1
J: TRBJ1-1
CDR3: CASSQEETGNTEAFF

V: TRBV5-4
J: TRBJ1-2
CDR3: CASSQNLGGYGYTF

V: TRBV18
J: TRBJ2-5
CDR3: CASSPDRDRLNF

V: TRBV11-2
J: TRBJ2-7
CDR3: CASSLGTGGEQYF

V: TRBV4-1
J: TRBJ2-1
CDR3: CASSQGDSFNEQFF

V: TRBV4-1
J: TRBJ2-1
CDR3: CASRQAPGLGVGEQFF

V: TRBV5-1
J: TRBJ2-7
CDR3: CASSSIPPGQGTYEQYF

V: TRBV2
J: TRBJ1-4
CDR3: CANHSRATNEKLFF

V: TRBV19
J: TRBJ1-1
CDR3: CASGWGGSTEAFF

V: TRBV2
J: TRBJ1-5
CDR3: CATGQGYQPQHF

V: TRBV16
J: TRBJ2-5
CDR3: CASSRSGGPLWETQYF

V: TRBV19
J: TRBJ1-2
CDR3: CASRGTGSGNYGYAF

V: TRBV5-1
J: TRBJ1-6
CDR3: CASSWGQGNNSPLHF

V: TRBV27
J: TRBJ2-1
CDR3: CASSLFPLWGPHEQFF

V: TRBV14
J: TRBJ2-7
CDR3: CASSSNSYEQYF

V: TRBV2
J: TRBJ1-5
CDR3: CASRKGQGGQPQHF

V: TRBV9
J: TRBJ2-7
CDR3: CASSVDPSGHLEQYF

V: TRBV11-2
J: TRBJ1-3
CDR3: CASSFLRTAGNTIYF

V: TRBV11-2
J: TRBJ2-3
CDR3: CASSPTGLSTDTQYF

V: TRBV9
J: TRBJ1-4
CDR3: CASSAEGVANEKLFF

V: TRBV7-3
J: TRBJ2-1
CDR3: CASSPPHNEQFF

V: TRBV18
J: TRBJ2-7
CDR3: CASSPEVYEQYF

V: TRBV6-5
J: TRBJ1-2
CDR3: CASLQGEWYGYTF

V: TRBV15
J: TRBJ2-1
CDR3: CATRPTEGLAVYNEQFF

V: TRBV28
J: TRBJ2-7
CDR3: CASSTGTGTYEQYF

V: TRBV9
J: TRBJ2-2
CDR3: CASSTSGGGQGTGELFF

V: TRBV16
J: TRBJ1-3
CDR3: CASSRGHHSGNTIYF

V: TRBV19
J: TRBJ1-5
CDR3: CASSTWTGGGSNQPQHF

V: TRBV7-9
J: TRBJ1-2
CDR3: CASSRTGGYGYTF

V: TRBV6-4
J: TRBJ2-1
CDR3: CASSDGGSQQFF

V: TRBV18
J: TRBJ2-7
CDR3: CASSPFDRSYEQYF

V: TRBV29-1
J: TRBJ1-1
CDR3: CSVQGGGTEAFF

V: TRBV6-1
J: TRBJ1-1
CDR3: CASSEPSNTEAFF

V: TRBV13
J: TRBJ2-7
CDR3: CASSHRLAGARGEQYF

V: TRBV7-9
J: TRBJ1-1
CDR3: CASSPEGNTEAFF

V: TRBV5-1
J: TRBJ1-6
CDR3: CASSKQGAGYSPLHF

V: TRBV7-7
J: TRBJ1-4
CDR3: CASSLQEGGKLFF

V: TRBV9
J: TRBJ2-1
CDR3: CASSVVAGGSYNEQFF

V: TRBV4-1
J: TRBJ2-3
CDR3: CASTKLAGGLDTQYF

V: TRBV29-1
J: TRBJ2-1
CDR3: CSARLAGGLGEQFF